This T cell receptor beta chain was sequenced during a study of cytomegalovirus exposure and HLA in healthy donors. Study-wide results and caveats: Both high specificity and high sensitivity reportedly marked the classifier's diagnosis of cytomegalovirus status. Analysis was carried out at a later point, and it linked a missense DCLRE1C variant to TCR beta V- and J-gene trimming. Further analysis was carried out later, and it showed several of the most significant clusters appearing linked to common viral pathogens.

On this clone itself: What it recognizes is unknown.

V was shortened by 0 bases and J by 4 bases, with 11 bases between the two germline ends. Germline CDR1 is SGHTA and CDR2 is FQGNSA. This CDR3 is built from 15 residues. The PCR was carried out with 60 Vbeta primers and 13 Jbeta primers. Generated by immunoSEQ multiplex PCR, the TCRdb table keeps only in-frame clones and is missing some. The table has some 190,000 clones, just under 80% seen once; the top ten hold less than 2%. This chain connects TRBV7-2 to TRBJ2-3, with no clear D. The clonotype comes from a woman aged 25 to 39 in good health and CMV-seronegative. Input material: PBMCs. CDR3 sequence: CASSLAYPLADTQYF. The CDR3 region has the DNA TGTGCCAGCAGCTTAGCCTACCCTCTAGCAGATACGCAGTATTTT.